What follows are 23 T cell receptor beta chains derived from one specimen sequenced in a study of Graves' ophthalmopathy and Graves' hyperthyroidism. Using RNA transcripts, the TCR beta CDR3 regions were amplified. First-round RT-PCR employed HTBI primers, with a second-round multiplex PCR after it. Using its own MiXCR run on the multiplex PCR reads, TCRdb lists one record per CDR3 protein. The sample includes 300,000 to 400,000 distinct CDR3 sequences, about 17% of them seen just once. The sequencing sample was made of peripheral blood. The receptors stem from an adult man with Graves' ophthalmopathy.

This clonotype was detected many times. The rearrangement links TRBV6-2 or TRBV6-3 to TRBJ2-7, with D uncertain. The CDR3 runs 15 residues. V lost 4 bases and J 0 bases, leaving 13 bases between the germline ends. Germline V gene data show CDR1 as MNHEY and CDR2 as SVGEGT. CDR3 sequence (DNA): TGTGCCAGCAGTTTATTGACCAGAAGCTCCTACGAGCAGTACTTC. Its translation is CASSLLTRSSYEQYF.

This clonotype has at least ten counts. The rearrangement uses TRBV19 and TRBJ2-4; 10 bases are shared with TRBD1. The CDR3 extends over 19 amino acids. Trimming removed 5 bases from V and 1 base from J; junction bases left unmatched: 14. CDR1 is LNHDA, CDR2 SQIVND, per germline (reference sequence). CDR3 sequence (DNA): TGTGCCAGTAGTCCTCACCGACAGGGGGCTTTGTGGGCCAAAAACATTCAGTACTTC. This gives the protein CASSPHRQGALWAKNIQYF.

Ten or more counts support this clonotype. This chain uses TRBV20-1 with TRBJ2-5, with TRBD1 identical over 7 bases. CDR3 size: 16 residues. V lost 0 bases, J lost 4 bases, and 11 bases stayed unmatched. The germline gives CDR1 DFQATT, CDR2 SNEGSKA (reference sequence). The CDR3, as DNA: TGCAGTGCTAGAGATCCCCTGACAGGGATCCGAGAGACCCAGTACTTC. Translation: CSARDPLTGIRETQYF.

This clonotype was counted at least ten times. The chain recombines TRBV5-4 with TRBJ2-7; a weak D match, TRBD2 (5 bases). The germline V gene encodes CDR1 SGHNT and CDR2 YYREEE (reference sequence). The CDR3 contains 15 residues. V was trimmed by 4 bases and J by 6 bases, leaving 20 bases between them. For the CDR3, the DNA is TGTGCCAGCAGCCCTGGATCCCCTCTAGCTCCCGAGCAGTACTTC. This gives the protein CASSPGSPLAPEQYF. Drawing the rest from reference TRBV5-4 and TRBJ2-7, the complete variable domain is ETGVTQSPTHLIKTRGQQVTLRCSSQSGHNTVSWYQQALGQGPQFIFQYYREEENGRGNFPPRFSGLQFPNYSSELNVNALELDDSALYLCASSPGSPLAPEQYFGPGTRLTVT.

On this clonotype itself: Given a much more abundant clone one base away, this may be a read error. The chain employs TRBV20-1 and TRBJ2-7, with D perhaps matching TRBD2 (5 bases). Trimming took off 0 bases at V and 2 bases at J, with 11 bases between the two ends. Per the germline V gene, CDR1 is DFQATT and CDR2 is SNEGSKA (reference sequence). This CDR3 has 14 residues. CDR3 loop: CSARDPGTAYEQYF. CDR3 nucleotide sequence: TGCAGTGCTAGAGATCCGGGAACCGCCTACGAGCAGTACTTC.

The gene calls are TRBV15 and TRBJ2-7, with 11 bases that match TRBD2. The V segment lost 5 bases and the J segment 6 bases; nucleotides outside the gene matches: 12. The CDR3 spans 16 residues. The germline gives CDR1 LNHNV, CDR2 YYDKDF (reference sequence). CDR3 sequence: CATSLAGGGPAGEQYF. DNA of the CDR3: TGTGCCACCAGCCTAGCGGGAGGCGGCCCGGCGGGCGAGCAGTACTTC.

This clonotype was seen ten or more times. This rearrangement joins TRBV20-1 to TRBJ2-5; TRBD2 matches 10 bases. The germline CDR1 and CDR2 sequences are DFQATT and SNEGSKA (reference sequence). The CDR3 has 14 amino acids. Unmatched junction bases numbered 9, after V lost 6 bases and J lost 5 bases. CDR3 DNA: TGCAGTGCCTCTCTAGCGGGAGCGTGGGAGACCCAGTACTTC. This encodes CSASLAGAWETQYF.

This clonotype was seen at least ten times. The chain links TRBV18 to TRBJ2-7; 8 nucleotides agree with TRBD1. This CDR3 is built from 13 residues. Trimming took 3 bases from V and 7 from J; bases not matched to a gene: 5. The germline V gene has CDR1 KGHSH and CDR2 LQKENI. In nucleotides, the CDR3 is TGTGCCAGCTCACCGTCCCGGGACAGGGAGCAGTACTTC. Protein product: CASSPSRDREQYF.

This clonotype was counted at least ten times. The V gene is TRBV6-1, the J gene TRBJ1-1; the match to TRBD1 covers 8 bases. This CDR3 region has 13 residues. J lost 8 bases, V lost 4 bases, and 6 bases had no gene match. Germline lookup yields CDR1 MNHNS and CDR2 SASEGT. For the CDR3, the DNA is TGTGCCAGCAGTGGATACCGGGACAGGGAAGCTTTCTTT. As protein: CASSGYRDREAFF.

This clonotype has ten or more counts. The chain uses TRBV7-2 and TRBJ2-7; 8 bases fit TRBD2. Germline-derived CDR1 and CDR2 are SGHTA and FQGNSA. V gave up 5 bases and J gave up 3 bases; unmatched junction bases: 9. The CDR3 runs to 15 residues. The CDR3: CASSPQRGGGYEQYF. The CDR3, as DNA: TGTGCCAGCAGCCCCCAACGGGGGGGAGGCTACGAGCAGTACTTC.

This clonotype was seen at least ten times. The V call is TRBV29-1, the J call TRBJ2-6; D is undetermined. Trimming stripped 0 bases from V and 0 bases from J, with 12 bases between. The CDR3 length is 17 residues. Germline CDR1 reads SQVTM; CDR2 reads ANQGSEA. CDR3 loop: CSVEESRLISGANVLTF. The CDR3 bases are TGCAGCGTTGAAGAGTCCAGACTCATCTCTGGGGCCAACGTCCTGACTTTC. Full variable domain (missing parts from reference TRBV29-1 and TRBJ2-6): SAVISQKPSRDICQRGTSLTIQCQVDSQVTMMFWYRQQPGQSLTLIATANQGSEATYESGFVIDKFPISRPNLTFSTLTVSNMSPEDSSIYLCSVEESRLISGANVLTFGAGSRLTVL.

This clonotype came up a few times. A junction end diverges from the germline sequence, so it may reflect a read error. J is TRBJ2-7 and V is TRBV5-1; 7 bases are shared with TRBD1. Germline lookup yields CDR1 SGHRS and CDR2 YFSETQ. This CDR3 has 15 amino acids. The CDR3 DNA follows: TGCGTCAGCAGCCCTCCCTGGGACAGTTCCTACGAGCAGTACTTC. Translation: CVSSPPWDSSYEQYF.

The chain couples TRBV7-2 to TRBJ1-2; the D is unclear. This CDR3 region has 13 residues. V lost 6 bases and J 4 bases, leaving 12 bases between the germline ends. Germline V gives CDR1 SGHTA, CDR2 FQGNSA. This chain's CDR3 is CASSLEGFYGYTF. The CDR3 coding sequence is TGTGCCAGCAGTCTAGAGGGTTTCTATGGCTACACCTTC.

This clonotype was counted a few times. The V and J genes are TRBV3-1 and TRBJ2-7; D gene uncertain. The CDR3 loop spans 15 amino acids. The V gene's germline CDR1 is LGHDT and CDR2 YNNKEL (reference sequence). V lost 4 bases, J lost 2 bases, and 15 bases lay in between. The CDR3 sequence: CASSPPLTRPYEQYF. CDR3 in DNA: TGTGCCAGCAGCCCCCCCCTCACGAGACCCTACGAGCAGTACTTC.

This clonotype was recorded once. The chain employs TRBV9 and TRBJ1-6, with D possibly matching TRBD1 (6 bases). The CDR3 spans 15 residues. V lost 0 bases, J lost 10 bases, and 14 bases lay in between. Germline CDR1 is SGDLS and CDR2 is YYNGEE. The CDR3, as DNA: TGTGCCAGCAGCGTAGCTGGGACAATAGGGTCACCCCTCCACTTT. It codes for CASSVAGTIGSPLHF.

This clonotype was found many times. The chain joins TRBV5-1 to TRBJ2-5; TRBD1 matches 11 bases. Germline CDR1 and CDR2: SGHRS and YFSETQ. The CDR3 has 15 amino acids. V was pared by 4 bases and J by 4 bases, with 6 bases of the junction left unmatched. The CDR3 here is CASSLAGTGGETQYF. The CDR3 bases are TGCGCCAGCAGCCTTGCAGGGACAGGGGGAGAGACCCAGTACTTC. The full variable domain, in which reference TRBV5-1 and TRBJ2-5 provide the parts outside the CDR3, is KAGVTQTPRYLIKTRGQQVTLSCSPISGHRSVSWYQQTPGQGLQFLFEYFSETQRNKGNFPGRFSGRQFSNSRSEMNVSTLELGDSALYLCASSLAGTGGETQYFGPGTRLLVL.

This clonotype has ten or more counts. The chain couples TRBV13 to TRBJ1-2; D is unclear. Germline V gives CDR1 PRHDT, CDR2 FYEKMQ (reference sequence). The V end was cut by 5 bases, the J end by 1 base, with 14 bases between. The CDR3 runs to 15 residues. The CDR3 sequence is CASSRPASGNYGYTF. CDR3 DNA sequence: TGTGCCAGCAGCCGACCCGCCTCGGGTAACTATGGCTACACCTTC. Complete variable domain (other parts from reference TRBV13 and TRBJ1-2): AAGVIQSPRHLIKEKRETATLKCYPIPRHDTVYWYQQGPGQDPQFLISFYEKMQSDKGSIPDRFSAQQFSDYHSELNMSSLELGDSALYFCASSRPASGNYGYTFGSGTRLTVV.

This clonotype was recorded at least ten times. The CDR3 DNA is TGTGCCTGGAGTATCGGGACAGGGTCCTACGAGCAGTACTTC. Translating gives CAWSIGTGSYEQYF. V usage is TRBV30 and J usage is TRBJ2-7, with 9 bases lining up with TRBD1. Germline V gene sequence: CDR1 GTSNPN, CDR2 SVGIG (reference sequence). The CDR3 sequence is 14 residues long. After removal of 2 bases from V and 1 base from J, the junction contained 3 bases not matched to a gene.

This clonotype came up many times. The chain combines TRBV19 with TRBJ1-2, with TRBD1 as a possible D gene (5 bases). This CDR3 region has 15 residues. Germline V CDR1 and CDR2: LNHDA, SQIVND (reference sequence). V was pared by 7 bases and J by 2 bases, with 17 bases between. CDR3 protein: CASIKTAQMNYGYTF. The CDR3 DNA follows: TGTGCCAGTATCAAGACAGCTCAGATGAACTATGGCTACACCTTC.

This clonotype was counted ten times or more. The chain is built from TRBV6-1 and TRBJ2-7; D is perhaps TRBD1 or TRBD2 (5 bases each). The CDR3 contains 13 residues. CDR1 and CDR2 from the germline V gene are MNHNS and SASEGT. The ends were cut back, 6 bases at V and 7 bases at J, with 16 bases in the middle. DNA for the CDR3: TGTGCCAGCAGGGAGCAGGGAGTTGAGGAGCAGTACTTC. Protein sequence: CASREQGVEEQYF.

This chain uses TRBV12-3 or TRBV12-4 with TRBJ1-2; D is perhaps TRBD1 (6 bases). This CDR3 contains 13 residues. The V end was cut by 6 bases, the J end by 5 bases, with 13 bases between. CDR3 coding DNA: TGTGCCAGCAGCCTACAGGGTTGGTATGGCTACACCTTC. Residues: CASSLQGWYGYTF.

This clonotype was seen many times. The chain joins TRBV13 to TRBJ1-1; maybe TRBD1 (6 bases). Germline values: CDR1 PRHDT, CDR2 FYEKMQ (reference sequence). The CDR3 is 15 residues long. Trimming removed 5 bases at V and 1 base at J, with 14 bases between. The CDR3 coding sequence is TGTGCCAGCAGCAACTATCGGACAGCGAACACTGAAGCTTTCTTT. Its translation: CASSNYRTANTEAFF.

This clonotype was seen many times. V usage is TRBV20-1 and J usage is TRBJ2-7; D uncertain. Germline lookup yields CDR1 DFQATT and CDR2 SNEGSKA (reference sequence). The CDR3 has 11 amino acids. V was clipped by 6 bases and J by 3 bases, with 9 bases between them. The CDR3 coding sequence is TGCAGTGCGAACCTAGACTACGAGCAGTACTTC. It yields the protein CSANLDYEQYF.